Sequencing of this TCR beta chain was carried out in a study of cytomegalovirus exposure and HLA in healthy donors. The PCR was carried out with 60 Vbeta primers and 13 Jbeta primers. The data were produced by immunoSEQ multiplex PCR, yet TCRdb's version contains in-frame clones alone and is incomplete. Across 40,000 to 45,000 clones, the top ten clones capture 6.2% of the sample. In germline, CDR1 is MNHEY, CDR2 SVGAGI. The V gene end was trimmed by 5 bases and the J gene end by 8 bases; junction bases not matched to a gene: 5. The CDR3 spans 13 residues. The TCR originated in a man between 25 and 39 years old in good health and CMV-seronegative. V is TRBV6-5 and J is TRBJ1-2; TRBD1 agrees at 10 bases. The sample consisted of PBMCs. The CDR3 coding sequence is TGTGCCAGCAGTCCGACAGGGGGCGAAGGCTACACCTTC. Translating gives CASSPTGGEGYTF.